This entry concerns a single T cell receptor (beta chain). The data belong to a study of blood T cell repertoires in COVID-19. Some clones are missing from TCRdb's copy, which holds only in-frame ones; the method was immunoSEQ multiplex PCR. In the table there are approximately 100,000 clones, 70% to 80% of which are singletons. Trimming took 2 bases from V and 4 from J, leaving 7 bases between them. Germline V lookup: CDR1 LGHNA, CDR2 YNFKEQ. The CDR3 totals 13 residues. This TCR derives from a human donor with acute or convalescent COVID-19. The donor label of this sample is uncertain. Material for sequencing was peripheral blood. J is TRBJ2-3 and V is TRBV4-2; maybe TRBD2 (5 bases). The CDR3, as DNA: TGTGCCAGCAGCCAACTAGCATCAGATACGCAGTATTTT. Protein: CASSQLASDTQYF.